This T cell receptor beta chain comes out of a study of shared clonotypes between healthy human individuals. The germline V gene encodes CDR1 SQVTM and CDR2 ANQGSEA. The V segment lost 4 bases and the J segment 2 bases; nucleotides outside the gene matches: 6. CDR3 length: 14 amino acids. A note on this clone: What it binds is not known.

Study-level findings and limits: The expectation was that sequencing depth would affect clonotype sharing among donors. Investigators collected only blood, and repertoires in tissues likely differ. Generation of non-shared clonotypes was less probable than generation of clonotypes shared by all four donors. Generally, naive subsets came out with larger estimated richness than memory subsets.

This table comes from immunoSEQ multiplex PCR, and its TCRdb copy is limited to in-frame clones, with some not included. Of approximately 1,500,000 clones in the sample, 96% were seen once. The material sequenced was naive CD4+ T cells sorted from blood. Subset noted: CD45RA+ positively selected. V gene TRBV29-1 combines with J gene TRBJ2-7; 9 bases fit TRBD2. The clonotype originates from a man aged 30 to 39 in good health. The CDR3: CSVGAGGSTYEQYF. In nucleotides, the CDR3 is TGCAGCGTTGGAGCGGGAGGCTCAACCTACGAGCAGTACTTC.